The 20 T cell receptor gamma chains listed next were all sequenced from one sample in a study of gamma-delta chains in newborns, infants, children. TCRdb redid the clone calls on the reads with CATT. This table holds approximately 500 gamma-chain clones, 81% found once. Sequenced here: blood, sampled at baseline. These TCRs come from a child who was a newborn, infant or young child, either healthy, febrile or measles-vaccinated (not recorded which). This table probably holds off-target reads from a library built for another chain.

As regards this clone: Because the CDR3's place on the DNA is in doubt, the DNA is left out and the CDR3 is given as listed by TCRdb. The same CDR3 arises from other DNA sequences in this sample as well. The V segment is TRGV9, and no J call was made. CDR1 is GITISATS and CDR2 is ISYDGTV in the germline V gene (reference sequence). The CDR3 length equals 25 residues, ends included. This chain's CDR3 is CACDTVGGSSWDTRQMFFGTGIKLF.

As concerns this clone: No DNA is shown, since the ends of the CDR3 on it are uncertain; the CDR3 is the one TCRdb lists. The same CDR3 is also encoded by other DNA sequences in this sample. No J gene was assigned, while the V gene was called as TRGV9. Germline CDR1 reads GITISATS; CDR2 reads ISYDGTV (reference sequence). A total of 25 residues make up the CDR3, ends included. The CDR3 protein is CACDILGDSSWDTRQMFFGTGIKLF.

With respect to this clone: The limits of the CDR3 on the DNA are not certain, so only TCRdb's listed CDR3 is given. The sample contains more than one DNA sequence encoding this CDR3. For the V gene the call is TRGV9; the J gene has no call. The germline gives CDR1 GITISATS, CDR2 ISYDGTV (reference sequence). The CDR3 spans 27 amino acids, including both terminal residues. CDR3 residues: CACDTVLGDTGSWDTRQMFFGTGIKLF.

The V gene is given as TRGV9, and no J gene call is available. Per germline, CDR1 GITISATS and CDR2 ISYDGTV (reference sequence). The CDR3 totals 15 residues. CDR3 sequence: CACDTVGDTTAQLFF. In DNA, the CDR3 is TGTGCCTGTGACACCGTGGGGGATACGACAGCACAACTCTTCTTT.

In the case of this clone: No DNA is shown, since the ends of the CDR3 on it are uncertain; the CDR3 is the one TCRdb lists. Called V gene: TRGV9; the J gene was not called. The CDR3 contains 26 residues when both ends are counted. Per the germline V gene, CDR1 is GITISATS and CDR2 is ISYDGTV (reference sequence). The CDR3 loop is CACDTTGGPSSWDTRQMFFGTGIKLF.

On this clone itself: The DNA is omitted, as the CDR3 cannot be located on it reliably, and the CDR3 follows TCRdb's listing. The CDR3 spells CACDTGLGDSSWDTRQMFFGTGIKLF. Here the V gene is TRGV9, but the J gene went uncalled. Germline V gene data show CDR1 as GITISATS and CDR2 as ISYDGTV (reference sequence). The CDR3 contains 26 residues when both ends are counted.

With respect to this clone: It is unclear where the CDR3 begins or ends on the DNA, so no DNA is shown, and the CDR3 is as TCRdb lists it. Other DNA sequences of this sample code for an identical CDR3. No J gene was assigned, while the V gene was called as TRGV9. Germline CDR1 and CDR2: GITISATS and ISYDGTV (reference sequence). The CDR3 length is 25 residues, termini included. The CDR3 region is CACDTVGGSSWDTRQMFFGTGIKLF.

Comment on this clone: The limits of the CDR3 on the DNA are not certain, so only TCRdb's listed CDR3 is given. For the V gene the call is TRGV9; the J gene has no call. Germline CDR1 is GITISATS and CDR2 is ISYDGTV (reference sequence). The CDR3 is 26 residues long, counting both termini. The CDR3 protein is CACDTLLGVSSWDTRQMFFGTGIKLF.

This clone came up a few times. It is unclear where the CDR3 begins or ends on the DNA, so no DNA is shown, and the CDR3 is as TCRdb lists it. The V gene call reads TRGV9; no J gene was called. Germline assignment: CDR1 GITISATS and CDR2 ISYDGTV (reference sequence). From its first to its last residue, the CDR3 has 23 amino acids. The CDR3 loop is CACDTLGPWDTRQMFFGTGIKLF.

Notes on this clone: It is unclear where the CDR3 begins or ends on the DNA, so no DNA is shown, and the CDR3 is as TCRdb lists it. V gene TRGV9 was called; the J gene was not. The CDR3 comprises 25 residues, both ends counted. From germline, CDR1 is GITISATS and CDR2 ISYDGTV (reference sequence). The CDR3 protein is CACDILGDTIWDTRQMFFGTGIKLF.

Worth noting for this clone: The limits of the CDR3 on the DNA are not certain, so only TCRdb's listed CDR3 is given. The V gene call is TRGV9, and the J gene call is absent. From its first to its last residue, the CDR3 has 28 amino acids. Germline V gene data show CDR1 as GITISATS and CDR2 as ISYDGTV (reference sequence). The CDR3 sequence is CACDTVLGDTTSSWDTRQMFFGTGIKLF.

The count of this clone is one. Because the CDR3's place on the DNA is in doubt, the DNA is left out and the CDR3 is given as listed by TCRdb. Other DNA variants within this sample encode the same CDR3. The J gene went uncalled, whereas the V gene is TRGV9. Germline loops: CDR1 GITISATS, CDR2 ISYDGTV (reference sequence). The CDR3 is 25 residues long, ends included. This CDR3 is CACDTGGYGSWDTRQMFFGTGIKLF.

Turning to this clone: No DNA is shown, since the ends of the CDR3 on it are uncertain; the CDR3 is the one TCRdb lists. No J gene was named, though the V gene is TRGV9. The V gene's germline CDR1 is GITISATS and CDR2 ISYDGTV (reference sequence). The CDR3 length is 26 residues, termini included. CDR3: CACDTAGIRGSWNTRQMFFGTGIKLF.

About this clone: It is unclear where the CDR3 begins or ends on the DNA, so no DNA is shown, and the CDR3 is as TCRdb lists it. Other DNA sequences within the sample encode an identical CDR3. No J gene was called, and the V gene is TRGV9. Germline loops: CDR1 GITISATS, CDR2 ISYDGTV (reference sequence). Counting both end residues, the CDR3 totals 24 amino acids. The CDR3 loop is CACDTAGGYWDTRQMFFGTGIKLF.

Turning to this clone: No DNA is shown, since the ends of the CDR3 on it are uncertain; the CDR3 is the one TCRdb lists. No J gene call was made, and the V gene is TRGV9. The CDR3 comprises 27 residues, both ends counted. From germline, CDR1 is GITISATS and CDR2 ISYDGTV (reference sequence). The CDR3 loop is CACDTLLGDTSSWDTRQMFFGTGIKLF.

Note on this clone: The limits of the CDR3 on the DNA are not certain, so only TCRdb's listed CDR3 is given. The V gene corresponds to TRGV9; no J gene was called. The germline gives CDR1 GITISATS, CDR2 ISYDGTV (reference sequence). The CDR3 is made up of 25 amino acids, end residues included. The CDR3 here is CACDTLGDSSWDTRQMFFGTGIKLF.

Concerning this clone: No DNA is shown, since the ends of the CDR3 on it are uncertain; the CDR3 is the one TCRdb lists. Called V gene: TRGV9; the J gene was not called. The CDR3 extends over 25 residues, inclusive of both ends. Germline V gene sequence: CDR1 GITISATS, CDR2 ISYDGTV (reference sequence). The CDR3 is CACDTGGYNSWDTRQMFFGTGIKLF.

On this clone: The limits of the CDR3 on the DNA are not certain, so only TCRdb's listed CDR3 is given. The V gene call is TRGV9, and the J gene call is absent. Germline lookup yields CDR1 GITISATS and CDR2 ISYDGTV (reference sequence). The CDR3 is 26 amino acids in total, end residues counted. CDR3 region: CACDTADGGSSWDTRQMFFGTGIKLF.

As for this clone: No DNA is shown, since the ends of the CDR3 on it are uncertain; the CDR3 is the one TCRdb lists. The V gene call reads TRGV9; no J gene was called. A total of 28 residues make up the CDR3, ends included. CDR1 and CDR2 (germline): GITISATS, ISYDGTV (reference sequence). This CDR3 reads CACDTITSTGGRSWDTRQMFFGTGIKLF.

In the case of this clone: It is unclear where the CDR3 begins or ends on the DNA, so no DNA is shown, and the CDR3 is as TCRdb lists it. The V gene reported is TRGV9; the J gene is uncalled. The CDR3 adds up to 26 amino acids, both ends counted. Germline assignment: CDR1 GITISATS and CDR2 ISYDGTV (reference sequence). CDR3 protein: CACDAVGDNGSWDTRQMFFGTGIKLF.